The present T cell receptor (beta chain) was sequenced within a study of blood T cell repertoires in COVID-19. Turning to the study itself: COVID-19 samples, acute and convalescent, were from the United States, Italy and Spain. T cells, B-cell-depleted T cells, or PBMCs supplied cDNA or gDNA.

Germline V gives CDR1 SEHNR, CDR2 FQNEAQ (reference sequence). V was pared by 4 bases and J by 11 bases, with 15 bases between. The CDR3 sequence is 14 residues long. Only one count was recorded for this clone. The authors' processing: Estimation of nucleated cell counts relied on the amplification of reference gene primers. The repertoire was sequenced with immunoSEQ multiplex PCR; TCRdb's copy has only in-frame clones and lacks some. The V and J calls and the clone size are those of that table, but D and trimming were determined from the DNA. Of approximately 670,000 clones listed, about 90% are singletons.

This clonotype was sampled from a woman aged 18-29 years with acute or convalescent COVID-19. The rearrangement joins TRBV7-9 to TRBJ1-6; D is possibly TRBD1 (5 bases). The sample comprised peripheral blood. The CDR3 is CASSSSPGGAPLHF. CDR3 coding DNA: TGTGCCAGCAGCTCCTCACCCGGGGGTGCACCCCTCCACTTT.